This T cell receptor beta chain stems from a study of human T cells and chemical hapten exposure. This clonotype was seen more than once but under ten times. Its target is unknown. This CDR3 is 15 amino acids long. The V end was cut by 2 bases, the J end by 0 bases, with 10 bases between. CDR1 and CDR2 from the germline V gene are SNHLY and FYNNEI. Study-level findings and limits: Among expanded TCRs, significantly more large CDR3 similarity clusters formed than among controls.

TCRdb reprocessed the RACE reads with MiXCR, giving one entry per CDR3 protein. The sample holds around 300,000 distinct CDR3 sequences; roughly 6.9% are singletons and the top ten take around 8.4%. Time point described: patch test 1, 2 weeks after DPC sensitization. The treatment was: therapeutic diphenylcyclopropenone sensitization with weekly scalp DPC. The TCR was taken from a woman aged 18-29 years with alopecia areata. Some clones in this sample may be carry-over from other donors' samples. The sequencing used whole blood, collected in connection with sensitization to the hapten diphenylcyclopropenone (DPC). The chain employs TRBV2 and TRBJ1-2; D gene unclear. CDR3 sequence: CASSELRATNYGYTF. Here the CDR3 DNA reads TGTGCCAGCAGTGAACTGCGGGCAACTAACTATGGCTACACCTTC. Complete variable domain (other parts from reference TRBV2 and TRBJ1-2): EPEVTQTPSHQVTQMGQEVILRCVPISNHLYFYWYRQILGQKVEFLVSFYNNEISEKSEIFDDQFSVERPDGSNFTLKIRSTKLEDSAMYFCASSELRATNYGYTFGSGTRLTVV.